These 29 T cell receptor beta chains came from one sample sequenced in a study of T cells in Graves' hyperthyroidism and ophthalmopathy. Amplified TCR beta CDR3 regions derived from RNA transcripts. TCR CDR3 underwent first-round RT-PCR with the HTBI primer set. TCRdb fed the multiplex PCR reads into MiXCR, producing one record per CDR3 protein. The sample carries hundreds of thousands of distinct CDR3 sequences, over 15% recorded once. Specimen: blood. The source is a woman aged 18-29 years with Graves' hyperthyroidism.

Many counts were recorded for this clonotype. The chain carries TRBV7-3 and TRBJ2-7; 9 bases are shared with TRBD2. V lost 2 bases and J lost 5; bases outside the gene matches: 7. CDR3 length: 15 amino acids. Germline loops: CDR1 SGHTA, CDR2 FQGTGA. CDR3 bases: TGTGCCAGCAGCTTATGGGCGGGGGGGCACAACGAGCAGTACTTC. Translation gives CASSLWAGGHNEQYF.

The chain uses TRBV9 and TRBJ2-1, with 15 bases aligning to TRBD2. Per germline, CDR1 SGDLS and CDR2 YYNGEE. The CDR3 runs 17 residues. The V and J ends lost 4 bases and 10 bases, in that order; junction bases with no gene match: 12. In DNA form, the CDR3 reads TGTGCCAGCAGCCTTCAACCCGGGACTAGCGGGGGGAGGGAGCAGTTCTTC. It translates to CASSLQPGTSGGREQFF. Full variable domain (missing parts from reference TRBV9 and TRBJ2-1): DSGVTQTPKHLITATGQRVTLRCSPRSGDLSVYWYQQSLDQGLQFLIQYYNGEERAKGNILERFSAQQFPDLHSELNLSSLELGDSALYFCASSLQPGTSGGREQFFGPGTRLTVL.

The sample holds many counts of this clonotype. The J gene is TRBJ1-5, the V gene TRBV20-1; D is unclear. Looked up from germline, CDR1 is DFQATT and CDR2 is SNEGSKA (reference sequence). Trimming removed 0 bases from V and 5 bases from J, with 5 bases in between. This CDR3 contains 12 residues. CDR3 nucleotides: TGCAGTGCTAGAGATTCCCATCAGCCCCAGCATTTT. Translated, it gives CSARDSHQPQHF.

This clonotype was counted ten times or more. This chain joins TRBV20-1 and TRBJ2-1; 11 bases line up with TRBD2. The germline V gene has CDR1 DFQATT and CDR2 SNEGSKA (reference sequence). The trim removed 0 bases at V and 6 bases at J, leaving 10 bases unmatched. The CDR3 loop spans 17 amino acids. CDR3 sequence reads: CSARDSGLAVLFNEQFF. The CDR3 DNA sequence: TGCAGTGCTAGAGATTCGGGACTAGCGGTCCTTTTCAATGAGCAGTTCTTC.

This clonotype appeared a few times. J is TRBJ1-6 and V is TRBV12-3 or TRBV12-4, with D uncertain. The CDR3 length is 13 residues. Trimming stripped 2 bases from V and 7 bases from J, with 6 bases between. CDR3 sequence reads: CASSLIANSPLHF. The CDR3 nucleotides are TGTGCCAGCAGTTTAATCGCCAATTCACCCCTCCACTTT.

This clonotype was detected ten times or more. The chain employs TRBV7-2 and TRBJ2-7, with a tentative D call TRBD2 (6 bases). Per germline, CDR1 SGHTA and CDR2 FQGNSA. The germline V and J ends were trimmed by 1 base and 5 bases, with 12 bases remaining between them. This CDR3 region has 14 residues. Here the CDR3 DNA reads TGTGCCAGCAGCTTAGGGGGGGTGGGGAACGAGCAGTACTTC. Its protein product is CASSLGGVGNEQYF.

This clonotype was counted between two and nine times. The rearrangement joins TRBV11-3 to TRBJ2-5; TRBD2 agrees at 10 bases. V lost 5 bases and J lost 5; bases outside the gene matches: 11. CDR1 and CDR2 from the germline V gene are SGHNT and YENEEA. The CDR3 extends over 16 amino acids. This CDR3 reads CASSAYSGGAGETQYF. CDR3 sequence (DNA): TGTGCCAGCAGCGCTTACAGCGGGGGGGCGGGGGAGACCCAGTACTTC.

This clonotype was counted at least ten times. This chain connects TRBV20-1 to TRBJ2-4; TRBD2 is a possible D gene (6 bases). The CDR3 has 15 amino acids. V gave up 2 bases and J gave up 1 base, with 12 bases separating them. Germline V gene data show CDR1 as DFQATT and CDR2 as SNEGSKA (reference sequence). The CDR3 protein is CSARTRDTAKNIQYF. The CDR3 nucleotides are TGCAGTGCTAGAACGCGGGATACGGCCAAAAACATTCAGTACTTC.

This clonotype was recorded at least ten times. The chain uses TRBV30 and TRBJ2-4, with D hard to call. This CDR3 has 16 residues. The germline gives CDR1 GTSNPN, CDR2 SVGIG (reference sequence). Between the trimmed V and J ends, which lost 0 bases and 0 bases, there was a span of 12 bases. CDR3 coding DNA: TGTGCCTGGAGTGTAAGCCGGAATCTAGCCAAAAACATTCAGTACTTC. Residues: CAWSVSRNLAKNIQYF.

This clonotype was recorded at least ten times. The rearrangement joins TRBV11-3 to TRBJ2-7, with D tentatively TRBD1 or TRBD2 (6 bases each). The length of the CDR3 is 13 residues. Germline V CDR1 and CDR2: SGHNT, YENEEA. Trimming left V 5 bases short and J 6 bases short, with 14 bases between. The CDR3 sequence: CASSRVGGGEQYF. In nucleotides, the CDR3 is TGTGCCAGCAGCCGCGTTGGAGGGGGCGAGCAGTACTTC.

In this sample, this clonotype turned up many times. This chain joins TRBV30 and TRBJ2-3; D ambiguous. Trimming stripped 4 bases from V and 5 bases from J, with 7 bases between. Germline V gene lookup returns CDR1 GTSNPN and CDR2 SVGIG (reference sequence). The CDR3 sequence is 11 residues long. In DNA, the CDR3 is TGTGCCTGGAATCTTTTAGATACGCAGTATTTT. Translated: CAWNLLDTQYF. Full variable domain (outside the CDR3, taken from reference TRBV30 and TRBJ2-3): SQTIHQWPATLVQPVGSPLSLECTVEGTSNPNLYWYRQAAGRGLQLLFYSVGIGQISSEVPQNLSASRPQDRQFILSSKKLLLSDSGFYLCAWNLLDTQYFGPGTRLTVL.

J is TRBJ2-7 and V is TRBV20-1, with 7 bases aligning to TRBD2. The CDR3 sequence is 14 residues long. Germline values: CDR1 DFQATT, CDR2 SNEGSKA (reference sequence). J gave up 0 bases and V 6 bases, and 8 bases lay outside the gene matches. The CDR3, as DNA: TGCAGTGCCCTTAGCGGGTCCAGCTCCTACGAGCAGTACTTC. Translation: CSALSGSSSYEQYF.

At least ten counts were recorded for this clonotype. The chain is built from TRBV24-1 and TRBJ1-5, with D maybe TRBD1 (5 bases). Germline V gene data show CDR1 as KGHDR and CDR2 as SFDVKD. This CDR3 has 14 amino acids. V was pared by 6 bases and J by 1 base, with 9 bases between. In DNA form, the CDR3 reads TGTGCCACCAGTCCAGGGAAGAGCAATCAGCCCCAGCATTTT. Protein: CATSPGKSNQPQHF.

This clonotype was found a few times. The V and J genes are TRBV3-1 and TRBJ2-2, with unresolved D. Germline V CDR1 and CDR2: LGHDT, YNNKEL (reference sequence). CDR3 size: 13 residues. The V end was cut by 3 bases, the J end by 2 bases, with 4 bases between. The CDR3 DNA reads TGTGCCAGCAGCCAGATTAACACCGGGGAGCTGTTTTTT. This codes for CASSQINTGELFF.

The rearrangement links TRBV12-3 or TRBV12-4 to TRBJ2-3, with TRBD2 as a possible D gene (5 bases). Trimming took 0 bases from V and 5 from J, leaving 15 bases between them. The CDR3 is 16 residues long. The CDR3 DNA follows: TGTGCCAGCAGTTTAGCGGTTAGCCCTGCGGGAGATACGCAGTATTTT. It translates to CASSLAVSPAGDTQYF.

This clonotype was seen repeatedly, ten times or more. This chain connects TRBV20-1 to TRBJ2-2; tentatively, D is TRBD2 (5 bases). V lost 0 bases and J 6 bases, leaving 8 bases between the germline ends. Germline V gene lookup returns CDR1 DFQATT and CDR2 SNEGSKA (reference sequence). This CDR3 spans 13 amino acids. The DNA for the CDR3 is TGCAGTGCTAGAGAAGGAGGACCCGGGGAGCTGTTTTTT. This gives the protein CSAREGGPGELFF.

The chain combines TRBV3-1 with TRBJ2-1; TRBD2 agrees at 12 bases. This CDR3 is 21 amino acids long. Germline V gives CDR1 LGHDT, CDR2 YNNKEL (reference sequence). V trimming: 4 bases; J trimming: 3 bases; junction bases outside the gene matches: 19. Here the CDR3 reads CASSPVSYPEPTSGGYNEQFF. CDR3 nucleotides: TGTGCCAGCAGCCCCGTCTCATATCCCGAACCGACTAGCGGGGGCTACAATGAGCAGTTCTTC.

This clonotype has at least ten counts. The V call is TRBV11-2, the J call TRBJ1-1, with D uncertain. The CDR3 runs to 15 residues. Trimming stripped 1 base from V and 4 bases from J, with 13 bases between. CDR1 and CDR2 from the germline V gene are SGHAT and FQNNGV. This CDR3 is CASSLAGVRGTEAFF. The CDR3 DNA follows: TGTGCCAGCAGCTTAGCTGGGGTGAGAGGCACTGAAGCTTTCTTT.

This clonotype came up many times. CDR3 region: CASSFTGIAKEKLFF. DNA for the CDR3: TGTGCCAGCAGTTTCACAGGGATCGCGAAGGAAAAACTGTTTTTT. The V call is TRBV12-3 or TRBV12-4, the J call TRBJ1-4; tentative D call: TRBD1 (6 bases). This CDR3 is built from 15 residues. Trimming took off 3 bases at V and 8 bases at J, with 16 bases between the two ends.

The chain is built from TRBV19 and TRBJ2-2; 8 nucleotides match TRBD2. Unmatched junction bases numbered 7, after V lost 5 bases and J lost 2 bases. The CDR3 runs to 16 residues. Germline values: CDR1 LNHDA, CDR2 SQIVND (reference sequence). This CDR3 reads CASSFAGGGNTGELFF. The CDR3 region has the DNA TGTGCCAGTAGTTTTGCGGGAGGAGGAAACACCGGGGAGCTGTTTTTT. Variable domain in full (rest from reference TRBV19 and TRBJ2-2): DGGITQSPKYLFRKEGQNVTLSCEQNLNHDAMYWYRQDPGQGLRLIYYSQIVNDFQKGDIAEGYSVSREKKESFPLTVTSAQKNPTAFYLCASSFAGGGNTGELFFGEGSRLTVL.

This clonotype was seen only a few times. This chain links TRBV7-9 with TRBJ2-2, with TRBD1 matching 8 bases. The CDR3 spans 15 residues. The germline V gene encodes CDR1 SEHNR and CDR2 FQNEAQ (reference sequence). V was pared by 4 bases and J by 2 bases, with 3 bases of the junction left unmatched. The CDR3 sequence: CASSWDRKNTGELFF. The CDR3 DNA sequence: TGTGCCAGCAGCTGGGACAGGAAAAACACCGGGGAGCTGTTTTTT. Full variable domain (rest looked up from reference TRBV7-9 and TRBJ2-2): DTGVSQNPRHKITKRGQNVTFRCDPISEHNRLYWYRQTLGQGPEFLTYFQNEAQLEKSRLLSDRFSAERPKGSFSTLEIQRTEQGDSAMYLCASSWDRKNTGELFFGEGSRLTVL.

The chain combines TRBV4-2 with TRBJ2-1; a weak D match, TRBD2 (5 bases). Germline V gene data show CDR1 as LGHNA and CDR2 as YNFKEQ. The CDR3 extends over 15 amino acids. V was pared by 4 bases and J by 5 bases, with 15 bases between. This CDR3 reads CASSRGADLNNEQFF. CDR3 in DNA: TGTGCCAGCAGCCGTGGCGCGGACTTGAACAATGAGCAGTTCTTC.

V usage is TRBV6-1 and J usage is TRBJ2-1, with D possibly TRBD2 on 6 matching bases. The CDR3 loop spans 13 amino acids. V was pared by 8 bases and J by 4 bases, with 12 bases between. Germline V lookup: CDR1 MNHNS, CDR2 SASEGT. CDR3 region: CASAREDYNEQFF. CDR3 DNA: TGTGCCAGCGCGCGGGAAGATTACAATGAGCAGTTCTTC.

This clonotype turned up a few times. The rearrangement joins TRBV6-1 to TRBJ2-7; 7 bases are shared with TRBD1. The CDR3 is made up of 13 amino acids. Germline-derived CDR1 and CDR2 are MNHNS and SASEGT. V shed 9 bases, J shed 0 bases, and the junction held 5 bases outside the gene matches. The chain's CDR3 is CASKDRISYEQYF. The CDR3 nucleotides read TGTGCCAGTAAGGACAGGATCTCCTACGAGCAGTACTTC.

V usage is TRBV28 and J usage is TRBJ2-2, with a weak D call TRBD2 (6 bases). Between the trimmed V and J ends, which lost 6 bases and 0 bases, there was a span of 14 bases. The CDR3 totals 16 residues. The germline V gene has CDR1 MDHEN and CDR2 SYDVKM. CDR3 region: CASSSPGTSNTGELFF. CDR3 sequence (DNA): TGTGCCAGCAGCTCGCCTGGGACTTCGAACACCGGGGAGCTGTTTTTT.

This chain uses TRBV4-1 with TRBJ2-1, with TRBD2 matching over 8 bases. V shed 4 bases, J shed 10 bases, and the junction held 6 bases outside the gene matches. Germline V lookup: CDR1 MGHRA, CDR2 YSYEKL. The CDR3 loop spans 13 amino acids. The DNA of the CDR3 is TGCGCCAGCAGCCCACTACTAGCGGTAGAGCAGTTCTTC. As protein: CASSPLLAVEQFF.

This clonotype was recorded at least ten times. V and J are TRBV6-1 and TRBJ1-3, with D possibly TRBD1 on 5 matching bases. V dropped 6 bases and J dropped 2 bases, with 23 bases sitting between them. Germline V gene lookup returns CDR1 MNHNS and CDR2 SASEGT. The CDR3 length is 18 residues. This chain's CDR3 is CASSPGDNGVWPGNTIYF. Written as DNA, the CDR3 is TGTGCCAGCAGCCCGGGGGATAATGGGGTATGGCCTGGAAACACCATATATTTT.

The chain links TRBV29-1 to TRBJ2-2; the D is unclear. Germline V gene lookup returns CDR1 SQVTM and CDR2 ANQGSEA. Trimming cost V 5 bases and J 7 bases, with 8 bases left between them. The CDR3 runs to 11 residues. The CDR3 bases are TGCAGCGTTCAATACGGCGGGGAGCTGTTTTTT. This sequence encodes CSVQYGGELFF.

This clonotype was detected ten times or more. This sequence joins TRBV11-2 and TRBJ2-1; 14 positions match TRBD2. The J segment lost 7 bases and the V segment lost 5 bases, leaving 7 bases of the junction unmatched. The CDR3 runs to 16 residues. In germline, CDR1 is SGHAT, CDR2 FQNNGV. DNA of the CDR3: TGTGCCAGCAGCAAGACTAGCGGGGGGGCCAGTAATGAGCAGTTCTTC. This sequence encodes CASSKTSGGASNEQFF.